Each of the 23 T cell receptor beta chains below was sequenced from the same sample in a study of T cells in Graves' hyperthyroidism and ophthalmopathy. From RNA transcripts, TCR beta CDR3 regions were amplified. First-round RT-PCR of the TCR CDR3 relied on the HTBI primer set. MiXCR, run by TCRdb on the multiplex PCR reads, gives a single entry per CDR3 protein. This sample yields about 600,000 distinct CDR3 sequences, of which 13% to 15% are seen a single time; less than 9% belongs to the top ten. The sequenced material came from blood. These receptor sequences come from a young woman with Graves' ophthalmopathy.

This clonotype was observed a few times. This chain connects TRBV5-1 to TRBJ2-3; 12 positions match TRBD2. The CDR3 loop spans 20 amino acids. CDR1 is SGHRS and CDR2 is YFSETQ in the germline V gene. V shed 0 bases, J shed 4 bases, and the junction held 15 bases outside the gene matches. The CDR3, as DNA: TGCGCCAGCAGCTTGGCCCTAGCGGGAGGGCCGAGGAGCACAGCAGATACGCAGTATTTT. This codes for CASSLALAGGPRSTADTQYF.

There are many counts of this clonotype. Here the CDR3 reads CASSPGGQGVDEQYF. The CDR3 DNA sequence: TGTGCCAGCTCACCAGGTGGACAGGGGGTTGACGAGCAGTACTTC. The chain is built from TRBV18 and TRBJ2-7; 10 nucleotides align to TRBD1. The CDR3 spans 15 residues. Germline CDR1 KGHSH, CDR2 LQKENI. The junction had 6 bases not matched to a gene; V was cut back by 2 bases and J by 5 bases.

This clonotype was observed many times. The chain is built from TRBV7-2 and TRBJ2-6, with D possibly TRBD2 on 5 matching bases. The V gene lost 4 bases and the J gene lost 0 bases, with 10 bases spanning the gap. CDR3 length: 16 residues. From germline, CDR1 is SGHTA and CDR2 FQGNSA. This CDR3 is CASSSSRVSGANVLTF. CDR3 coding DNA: TGTGCCAGCAGCTCTAGCCGGGTCTCTGGGGCCAACGTCCTGACTTTC.

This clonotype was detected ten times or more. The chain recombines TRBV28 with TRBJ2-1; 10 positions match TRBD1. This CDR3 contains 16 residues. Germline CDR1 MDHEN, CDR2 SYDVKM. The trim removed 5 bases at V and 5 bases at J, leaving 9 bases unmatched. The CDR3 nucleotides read TGTGCCAGCAGTCCACCCGAGGGACAGGGGAACAATGAGCAGTTCTTC. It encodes CASSPPEGQGNNEQFF.

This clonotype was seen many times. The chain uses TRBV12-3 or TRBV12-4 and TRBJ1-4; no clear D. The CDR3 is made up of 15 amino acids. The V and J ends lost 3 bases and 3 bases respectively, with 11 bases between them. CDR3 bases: TGTGCCAGCAGTTTTGGTCGAGGACCTAATGAAAAACTGTTTTTT. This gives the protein CASSFGRGPNEKLFF.

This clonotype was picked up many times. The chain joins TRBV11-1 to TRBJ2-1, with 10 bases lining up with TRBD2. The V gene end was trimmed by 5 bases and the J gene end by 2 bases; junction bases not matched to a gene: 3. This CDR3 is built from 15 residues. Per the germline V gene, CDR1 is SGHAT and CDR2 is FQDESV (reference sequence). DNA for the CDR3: TGTGCCAGCAGCACGACTAGCGGGCCCTACAATGAGCAGTTCTTC. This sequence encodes CASSTTSGPYNEQFF.

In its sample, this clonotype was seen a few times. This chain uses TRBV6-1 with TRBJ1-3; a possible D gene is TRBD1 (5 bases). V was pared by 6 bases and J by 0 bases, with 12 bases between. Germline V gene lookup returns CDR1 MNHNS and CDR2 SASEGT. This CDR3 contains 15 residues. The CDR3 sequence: CASRRQGDSGNTIYF. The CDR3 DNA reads TGTGCCAGCAGACGTCAGGGAGACTCTGGAAACACCATATATTTT.

CDR3: CASRITRKTQYF. CDR3 nucleotides: TGCGCCAGCAGGATAACTCGGAAGACCCAGTACTTC. This chain joins TRBV10-1 and TRBJ2-5; the D is unclear. The CDR3 covers 12 residues. Germline CDR1 is WNHNN and CDR2 is SYGVQD (reference sequence). V was trimmed by 6 bases and J by 6 bases, leaving 11 bases between them.

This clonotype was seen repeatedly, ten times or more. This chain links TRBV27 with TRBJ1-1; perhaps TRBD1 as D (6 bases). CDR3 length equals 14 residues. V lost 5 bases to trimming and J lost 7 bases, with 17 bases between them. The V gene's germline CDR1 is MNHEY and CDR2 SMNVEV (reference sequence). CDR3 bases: TGTGCCAGCAGTCCCTCACCCCCAGGGGATGAAGCTTTCTTT. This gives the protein CASSPSPPGDEAFF.

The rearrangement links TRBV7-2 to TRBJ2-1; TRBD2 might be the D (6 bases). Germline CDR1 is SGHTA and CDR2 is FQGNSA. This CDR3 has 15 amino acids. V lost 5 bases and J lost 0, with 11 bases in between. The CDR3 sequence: CASSARDFSYNEQFF. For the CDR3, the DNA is TGTGCCAGCAGCGCCCGGGACTTCTCCTACAATGAGCAGTTCTTC. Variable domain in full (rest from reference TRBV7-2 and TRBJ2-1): GAGVSQSPSNKVTEKGKDVELRCDPISGHTALYWYRQSLGQGLEFLIYFQGNSAPDKSGLPSDRFSAERTGGSVSTLTIQRTQQEDSAVYLCASSARDFSYNEQFFGPGTRLTVL.

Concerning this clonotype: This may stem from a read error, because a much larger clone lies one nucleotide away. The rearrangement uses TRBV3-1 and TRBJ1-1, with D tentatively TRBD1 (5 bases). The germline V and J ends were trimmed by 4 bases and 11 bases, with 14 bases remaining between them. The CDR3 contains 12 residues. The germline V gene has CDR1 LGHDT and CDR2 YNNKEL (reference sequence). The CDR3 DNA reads TGTGCCAGCAGCCCTAAGCGGGGCGAGGCTTTCTTT. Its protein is CASSPKRGEAFF. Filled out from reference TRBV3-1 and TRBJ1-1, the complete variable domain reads DTAVSQTPKYLVTQMGNDKSIKCEQNLGHDTMYWYKQDSKKFLKIMFSYNNKELIINETVPNRFSPKSPDKAHLNLHINSLELGDSAVYFCASSPKRGEAFFGQGTRLTVV.

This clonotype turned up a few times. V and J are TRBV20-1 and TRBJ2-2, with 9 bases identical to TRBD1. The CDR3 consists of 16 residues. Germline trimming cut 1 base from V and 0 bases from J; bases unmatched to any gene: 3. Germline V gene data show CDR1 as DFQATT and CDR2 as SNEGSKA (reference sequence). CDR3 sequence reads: CSARGTGGANTGELFF. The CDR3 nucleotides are TGCAGTGCTAGAGGCACAGGGGGCGCGAACACCGGGGAGCTGTTTTTT.

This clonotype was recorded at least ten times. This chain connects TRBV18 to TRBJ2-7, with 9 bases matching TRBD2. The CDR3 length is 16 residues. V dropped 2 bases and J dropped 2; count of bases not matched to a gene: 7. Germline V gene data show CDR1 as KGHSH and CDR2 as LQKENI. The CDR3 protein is CASSPSIAGVAYEQYF. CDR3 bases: TGTGCCAGCTCACCAAGTATAGCGGGAGTGGCCTACGAGCAGTACTTC.

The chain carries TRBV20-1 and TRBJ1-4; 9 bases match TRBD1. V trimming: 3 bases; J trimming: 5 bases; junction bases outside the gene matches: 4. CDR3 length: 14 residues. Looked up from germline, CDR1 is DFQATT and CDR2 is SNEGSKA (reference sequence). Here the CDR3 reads CSASFTGGNEKLFF. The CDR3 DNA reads TGCAGTGCTAGCTTTACAGGGGGCAATGAAAAACTGTTTTTT.

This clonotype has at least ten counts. The chain's CDR3 is CASSLGLAGFQGSYEQYF. CDR3 DNA: TGTGCCAGCAGCTTGGGTCTAGCGGGGTTCCAGGGATCCTACGAGCAGTACTTC. The gene calls are TRBV11-3 and TRBJ2-7; 9 bases line up with TRBD2. The CDR3 runs 18 residues. Germline V CDR1 and CDR2: SGHNT, YENEEA. J gave up 1 base and V 3 bases, and 13 bases lay outside the gene matches.

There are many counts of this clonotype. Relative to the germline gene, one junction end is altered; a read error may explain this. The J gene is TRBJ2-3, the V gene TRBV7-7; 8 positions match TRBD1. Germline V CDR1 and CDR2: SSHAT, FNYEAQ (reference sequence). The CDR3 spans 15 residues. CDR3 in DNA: TGTGCTAGCAGTTTTTCCCCCGGACAGGGAGCACTGCAGTATTTT. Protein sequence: CASSFSPGQGALQYF.

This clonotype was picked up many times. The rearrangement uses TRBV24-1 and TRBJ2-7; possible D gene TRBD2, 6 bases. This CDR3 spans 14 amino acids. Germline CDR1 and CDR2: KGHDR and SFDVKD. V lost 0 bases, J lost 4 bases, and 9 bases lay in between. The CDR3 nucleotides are TGTGCCACCAGTGATTTGAATAGCGGTTACGAGCAGTACTTC. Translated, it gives CATSDLNSGYEQYF.

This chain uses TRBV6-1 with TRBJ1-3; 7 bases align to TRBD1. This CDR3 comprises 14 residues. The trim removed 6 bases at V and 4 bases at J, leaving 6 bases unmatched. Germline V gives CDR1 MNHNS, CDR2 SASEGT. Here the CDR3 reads CASRPQGTGNTIYF. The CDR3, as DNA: TGTGCCAGCAGACCACAGGGGACCGGAAACACCATATATTTT.

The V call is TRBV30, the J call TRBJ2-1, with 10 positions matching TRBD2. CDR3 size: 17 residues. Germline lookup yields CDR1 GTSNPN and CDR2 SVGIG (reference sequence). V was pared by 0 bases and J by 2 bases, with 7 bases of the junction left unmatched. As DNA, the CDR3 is TGTGCCTGGAGTGTGGGGCTAGCGGGGGCTACCTACAATGAGCAGTTCTTC. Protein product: CAWSVGLAGATYNEQFF.

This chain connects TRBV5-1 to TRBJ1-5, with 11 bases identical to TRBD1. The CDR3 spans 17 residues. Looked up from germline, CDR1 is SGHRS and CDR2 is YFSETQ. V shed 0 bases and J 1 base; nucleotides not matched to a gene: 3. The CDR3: CASSLGGTGGSNQPQHF. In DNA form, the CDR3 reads TGCGCCAGCAGCTTGGGGGGGACAGGGGGAAGCAATCAGCCCCAGCATTTT.

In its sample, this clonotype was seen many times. The CDR3 protein is CASSYGTGDTGELFF. In DNA form, the CDR3 reads TGTGCCAGCAGTTACGGGACAGGGGACACCGGGGAGCTGTTTTTT. The rearrangement uses TRBV6-5 and TRBJ2-2; 10 nucleotides line up with TRBD1. The CDR3 is 15 amino acids. The V gene's germline CDR1 is MNHEY and CDR2 SVGAGI. V lost 2 bases, J lost 3 bases, and 0 bases stayed unmatched.

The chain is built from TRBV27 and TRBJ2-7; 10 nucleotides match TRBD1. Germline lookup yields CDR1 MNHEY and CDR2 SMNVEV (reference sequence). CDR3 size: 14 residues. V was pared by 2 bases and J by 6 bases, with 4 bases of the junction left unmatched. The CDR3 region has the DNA TGTGCCAGCAGTTTAGGGACAGGGGAGACCGAGCAGTACTTC. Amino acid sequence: CASSLGTGETEQYF.

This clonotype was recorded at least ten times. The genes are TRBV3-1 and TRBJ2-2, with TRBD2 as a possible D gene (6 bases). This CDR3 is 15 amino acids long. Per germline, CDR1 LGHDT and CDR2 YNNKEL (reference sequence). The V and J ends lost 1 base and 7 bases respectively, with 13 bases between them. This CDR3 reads CASSQVAGTGGELFF. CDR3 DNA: TGTGCCAGCAGCCAAGTTGCGGGAACGGGCGGGGAGCTGTTTTTT.